Listed here are 5 T cell receptor beta chains from one sample, sequenced in a study of control samples from healthy donors and cancer patients. Using immunoSEQ multiplex PCR, the repertoire was profiled, and TCRdb retains in-frame clones only, with some absent. The sample carries some 120,000 clones, roughly 95% recorded once. The specimen sequenced was blood. Every receptor here comes from a man younger than 40 in good health.

The V call is TRBV7-2, the J call TRBJ2-7, with D possibly TRBD2 on 5 matching bases. V was clipped by 3 bases and J by 9 bases, with 15 bases between them. Germline V lookup: CDR1 SGHTA, CDR2 FQGNSA. This CDR3 is 13 amino acids long. CDR3 protein: CASSFGRPEGQYF. CDR3 coding DNA: TGTGCCAGCAGCTTTGGCCGGCCAGAGGGGCAGTACTTC.

The V gene is TRBV6-2 or TRBV6-3, the J gene TRBJ2-2; 9 bases agree with TRBD1. The ends lost 1 base at V and 4 bases at J; junction bases unmatched: 4. CDR3 length: 16 amino acids. CDR1 is MNHEY and CDR2 is SVGEGT in the germline V gene. The CDR3 nucleotides read TGTGCCAGCAGTTACTTAGGGGACAGGGTCACCGGGGAGCTGTTTTTT. Translation: CASSYLGDRVTGELFF.

This sequence joins TRBV30 and TRBJ2-1; D may match TRBD1 or TRBD2 (5 bases each). The V and J ends lost 8 bases and 9 bases respectively, with 14 bases between them. CDR1 GTSNPN and CDR2 SVGIG come from the germline V gene (reference sequence). The CDR3 length is 11 residues. CDR3 bases: TGTGCCCACCCCAGGGACGGTGAGCAGTTCTTC. It yields the protein CAHPRDGEQFF.

The rearrangement uses TRBV28 and TRBJ1-5; D not resolved. Germline CDR1 is MDHEN and CDR2 is SYDVKM. The CDR3 runs to 17 residues. Trimming shortened V by 2 bases and J by 2 bases, and 16 bases separated the two germline ends. The CDR3, as DNA: TGTGCCAGCAGTTTAGGATTGAAGTCCATAGGCAATCAGCCCCAGCATTTT. This sequence encodes CASSLGLKSIGNQPQHF. The whole variable domain, remainder taken from reference TRBV28 and TRBJ1-5, is DVKVTQSSRYLVKRTGEKVFLECVQDMDHENMFWYRQDPGLGLRLIYFSYDVKMKEKGDIPEGYSVSREKKERFSLILESASTNQTSMYLCASSLGLKSIGNQPQHFGDGTRLSIL.

This clone was seen a few times. This rearrangement joins TRBV5-6 to TRBJ2-7; the D is unclear. Germline lookup yields CDR1 SGHDT and CDR2 YYEEEE. Trimming stripped 0 bases from V and 0 bases from J, with 7 bases between. The CDR3 is 14 amino acids. The CDR3 spells CASSLATRSYEQYF. The CDR3 DNA reads as TGTGCCAGCAGCTTGGCTACACGCTCCTACGAGCAGTACTTC. The variable domain in full, completed from reference TRBV5-6 and TRBJ2-7, reads DAGVTQSPTHLIKTRGQQVTLRCSPKSGHDTVSWYQQALGQGPQFIFQYYEEEERQRGNFPDRFSGHQFPNYSSELNVNALLLGDSALYLCASSLATRSYEQYFGPGTRLTVT.